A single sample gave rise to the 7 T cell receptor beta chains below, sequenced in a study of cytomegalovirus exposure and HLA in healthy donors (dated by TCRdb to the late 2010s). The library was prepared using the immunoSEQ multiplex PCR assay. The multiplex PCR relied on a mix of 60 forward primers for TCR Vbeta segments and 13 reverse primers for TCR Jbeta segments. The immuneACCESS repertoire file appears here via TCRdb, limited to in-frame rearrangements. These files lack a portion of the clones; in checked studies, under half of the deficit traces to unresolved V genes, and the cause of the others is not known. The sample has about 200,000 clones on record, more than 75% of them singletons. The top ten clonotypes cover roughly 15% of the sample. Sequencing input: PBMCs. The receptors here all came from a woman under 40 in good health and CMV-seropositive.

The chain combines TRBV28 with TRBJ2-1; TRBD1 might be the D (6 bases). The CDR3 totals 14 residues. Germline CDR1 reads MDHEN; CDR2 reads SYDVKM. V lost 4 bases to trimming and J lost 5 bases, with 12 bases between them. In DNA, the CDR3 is TGTGCCAGCAGTTCCCGGACAGCTCACAATGAGCAGTTCTTC. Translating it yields CASSSRTAHNEQFF.

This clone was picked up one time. The CDR3 loop is CASSLASGTDTQYF. The CDR3 nucleotides are TGTGCCAGCAGCTTAGCTAGCGGGACAGATACGCAGTATTTT. V is TRBV7-6 and J is TRBJ2-3, with 7 bases fitting TRBD2. After removal of 0 bases from V and 3 bases from J, the junction contained 0 bases not matched to a gene. This CDR3 is built from 14 residues. Germline CDR1 SGHVS, CDR2 FNYEAQ. Full variable domain (missing parts from reference TRBV7-6 and TRBJ2-3): GAGVSQSPRYKVTKRGQDVALRCDPISGHVSLYWYRQALGQGPEFLTYFNYEAQQDKSGLPNDRFSAERPEGSISTLTIQRTEQRDSAMYRCASSLASGTDTQYFGPGTRLTVL.

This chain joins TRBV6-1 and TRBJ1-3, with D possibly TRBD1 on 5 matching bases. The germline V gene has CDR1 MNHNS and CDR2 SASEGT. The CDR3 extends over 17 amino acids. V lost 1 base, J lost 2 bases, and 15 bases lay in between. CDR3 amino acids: CASSEDFGGSTGNTIYF. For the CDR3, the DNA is TGTGCCAGCAGTGAAGATTTTGGGGGGAGTACTGGAAACACCATATATTTT.

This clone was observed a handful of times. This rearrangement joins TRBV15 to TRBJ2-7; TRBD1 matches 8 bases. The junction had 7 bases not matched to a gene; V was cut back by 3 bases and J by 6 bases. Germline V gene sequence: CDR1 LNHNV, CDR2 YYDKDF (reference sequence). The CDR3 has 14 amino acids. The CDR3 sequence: CATSSGDRYGEQYF. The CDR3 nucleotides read TGTGCCACCAGCAGTGGGGACAGGTATGGCGAGCAGTACTTC.

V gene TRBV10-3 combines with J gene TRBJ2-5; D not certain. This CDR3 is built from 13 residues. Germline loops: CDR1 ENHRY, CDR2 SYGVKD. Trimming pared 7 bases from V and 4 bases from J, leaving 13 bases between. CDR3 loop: CAIKSAEPETQYF. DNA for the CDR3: TGTGCCATCAAATCGGCGGAACCAGAGACCCAGTACTTC.

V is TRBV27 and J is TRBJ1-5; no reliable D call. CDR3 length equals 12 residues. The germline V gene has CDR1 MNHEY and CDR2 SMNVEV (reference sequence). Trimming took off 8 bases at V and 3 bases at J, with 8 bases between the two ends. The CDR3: CASATTNQPQHF. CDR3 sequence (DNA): TGTGCCAGCGCAACTACCAATCAGCCCCAGCATTTT.

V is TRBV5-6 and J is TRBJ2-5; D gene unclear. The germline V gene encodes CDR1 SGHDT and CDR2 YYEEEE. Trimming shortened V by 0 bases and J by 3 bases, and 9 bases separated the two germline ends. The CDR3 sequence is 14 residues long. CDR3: CASSLELKKETQYF. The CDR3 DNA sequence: TGTGCCAGCAGCTTGGAGCTGAAGAAAGAGACCCAGTACTTC.